This T cell receptor (beta chain) was captured by sequencing in a study of lymphopenia after photon versus proton radiotherapy. General study points: Proton therapy kept repertoires fairly stable, unlike photons, which gained effector/memory cells. After the lymphocyte nadir, photon-treated repertoires showed oligoclonal expansion, especially of CD8+ Temra cells.

The CDR3 spans 14 residues. V was clipped by 4 bases and J by 5 bases, with 12 bases between them. In germline, CDR1 is SGHTA, CDR2 FQGNSA. A note on this clone: The antigen is not known.

Libraries were prepared by immunoSEQ multiplex PCR; TCRdb keeps only in-frame clonotypes and omits some of them. The sample shows about 18,000 clones, 80% to 95% of them seen only once. J is TRBJ2-1 and V is TRBV7-2, with D possibly being TRBD1 (5 bases). This clonotype was obtained from a woman aged 40 to 50 with cholangiocarcinoma. This specimen was peripheral blood, taken from a patient treated with photon-based radiotherapy. The CDR3 loop is CASSSYRSHNEQFF. In nucleotides, the CDR3 is TGTGCCAGCAGCTCCTACAGGTCTCACAATGAGCAGTTCTTC. Filled out from reference TRBV7-2 and TRBJ2-1, the complete variable domain reads GAGVSQSPSNKVTEKGKDVELRCDPISGHTALYWYRQSLGQGLEFLIYFQGNSAPDKSGLPSDRFSAERTGGSVSTLTIQRTQQEDSAVYLCASSSYRSHNEQFFGPGTRLTVL.